Described below is a single TCR beta chain sequence and its context. This clonotype was observed at least ten times. No cognate antigen has been identified for it. No qualities accompany the bases; no much larger clone lies one base away. Library generation was performed with RT-PCR. Sequenced using an Illumina HiSeq 2500. The raw public data were reprocessed by TCRdb itself: fastp quality trimming at Q25, MiXCR clonotype calling, in-frame beta chains only. Entries are consolidated by CDR3 protein sequence, retaining the most common genes and DNA. The sample contains hundreds of thousands of distinct CDR3 sequences, roughly 10% of them found a single time. More than 8.5% of the sample rests with the top ten. This sample was taken from a study of response to subunit inactivated influenza vaccine (dated by TCRdb to the late 2010s). Context from the whole study: The study used deep quantitative T cell receptor repertoire profiling to track responses to a trivalent subunit inactivated influenza vaccine. Study-level results and caveats: According to the authors, only a limited number of new T cells may be recruited by each seasonal influenza vaccination.

CDR1 and CDR2, looked up from the germline V gene, are SGHDT and YYEEEE. The CDR3 contains 14 residues, cysteine and phenylalanine counted. Only the CDR3 region is kept as DNA, spanning 42 bases read in frame from base 1. Cut back by 9 bases and 2 bases, the V and J ends lie 17 bases apart. The clonotype comes from a man aged 50-59 years who received an inactivated influenza vaccine. Donor details come from another sample of the same person, matched by shared clones. Recombination connected TRBV5-6 to TRBJ2-5; TRBD2 is perhaps the D gene, given 6 matching bases. The sample consisted of PBMCs from blood, taken on the day of vaccination. The sequenced DNA is TGTGCCACCAACCTGGGAGGCGGACAAGAGACCCAGTACTTC. It specifies CATNLGGGQETQYF.